These 12 T cell receptor beta chains were all obtained from the same sample, sequenced in a study of glioma-infiltrating T cells. The iRepertoire nested amplicon-rescue multiplex PCR amplified TCR alpha and beta CDR3s from RNA. TCRdb re-called the multiplex PCR reads through MiXCR, storing one row per CDR3 protein. The repertoire consists of approximately 88,000 distinct CDR3 sequences, with 20% to 25% occurring once and the leading ten covering under 8.5%. Sequencing was performed on glioma tissue, nonneoplastic brain tissue, or PBMCs (not recorded which). The receptors originated from a human donor with low-grade glioma or glioblastoma, undergoing nonglioma brain surgery, or in good health (not recorded which).

This rearrangement joins TRBV27 to TRBJ2-5; D might be TRBD2 (5 bases). The CDR3 contains 16 residues. V dropped 5 bases and J dropped 4 bases, with 20 bases sitting between them. Germline CDR1 is MNHEY and CDR2 is SMNVEV (reference sequence). CDR3 bases: TGTGCCAGCAGTCTTAGGAAAGGCGGGCAAGGAGAGACCCAGTACTTC. Amino acids: CASSLRKGGQGETQYF.

This clonotype has ten or more counts. This chain connects TRBV7-2 to TRBJ2-3; 11 nucleotides agree with TRBD2. CDR1 is SGHTA, CDR2 FQGNSA, per germline. V was pared by 5 bases and J by 1 base, with 14 bases of the junction left unmatched. The CDR3 loop spans 19 amino acids. The CDR3 bases are TGTGCCAGCAGCCGGCCGACTAGCGGGGCCTGGGGGCGCACAGATACGCAGTATTTT. This translates into CASSRPTSGAWGRTDTQYF.

V usage is TRBV7-2 and J usage is TRBJ2-1, with unresolved D. V was trimmed by 2 bases and J by 8 bases, leaving 10 bases between them. CDR3 length: 13 amino acids. Per germline, CDR1 SGHTA and CDR2 FQGNSA. The CDR3 nucleotides are TGTGCCAGCAGCTTATTTTTGGTACATGAGCAGTTCTTC. It encodes CASSLFLVHEQFF. Supplemented by reference TRBV7-2 and TRBJ2-1, the full variable domain reads GAGVSQSPSNKVTEKGKDVELRCDPISGHTALYWYRQSLGQGLEFLIYFQGNSAPDKSGLPSDRFSAERTGGSVSTLTIQRTQQEDSAVYLCASSLFLVHEQFFGPGTRLTVL.

This clonotype was seen many times. The gene calls are TRBV18 and TRBJ2-7; D is unclear. V lost 3 bases to trimming and J lost 2 bases, with 11 bases between them. Germline V gene lookup returns CDR1 KGHSH and CDR2 LQKENI. The CDR3 consists of 14 residues. The CDR3 here is CASSPPGLTYEQYF. In DNA, the CDR3 is TGTGCCAGCTCACCTCCTGGTCTTACCTACGAGCAGTACTTC.

The J gene is TRBJ1-6, the V gene TRBV9, with unresolved D. The CDR3 length is 16 residues. V lost 3 bases and J 0 bases, leaving 10 bases between the germline ends. The germline V gene has CDR1 SGDLS and CDR2 YYNGEE. The CDR3 DNA reads as TGTGCCAGCAGCGCTGGAACGATCTCCTATAATTCACCCCTCCACTTT. Protein: CASSAGTISYNSPLHF.

The sample holds many counts of this clonotype. The rearrangement joins TRBV20-1 to TRBJ2-7; D might be TRBD1 (5 bases). CDR1 DFQATT and CDR2 SNEGSKA come from the germline V gene (reference sequence). The CDR3 covers 14 residues. Trimming left V 4 bases short and J 3 bases short, with 16 bases between. The CDR3 nucleotides are TGCAGTGCTAATGACAGAGGAATTATCTACGAGCAGTACTTC. Translating gives CSANDRGIIYEQYF.

Ten or more counts support this clonotype. This sequence joins TRBV6-2 or TRBV6-3 and TRBJ2-7, with 8 positions matching TRBD1. Trimming at V came to 4 bases and at J to 2 bases, leaving 10 bases not matched to a gene. Looked up from germline, CDR1 is MNHEY and CDR2 is SVGEGT. The CDR3 totals 16 residues. This CDR3 reads CASSWRTGSTPYEQYF. In DNA, the CDR3 is TGTGCCAGCAGTTGGCGGACAGGGTCTACCCCCTACGAGCAGTACTTC.

This clonotype was counted ten times or more. This sequence joins TRBV15 and TRBJ2-1; no clear D gene. The CDR3 is made up of 12 amino acids. Germline V gives CDR1 LNHNV, CDR2 YYDKDF (reference sequence). The V end was cut by 0 bases, the J end by 7 bases, with 4 bases between. In nucleotides, the CDR3 is TGTGCCACCAGCAGAGATTATAATGAGCAGTTCTTC. This sequence encodes CATSRDYNEQFF.

This clonotype has a count of ten or more. The V gene is TRBV6-1, the J gene TRBJ2-7, with no clear D. V was clipped by 6 bases and J by 1 base, with 10 bases between them. Germline V gives CDR1 MNHNS, CDR2 SASEGT. This CDR3 has 13 amino acids. This CDR3 reads CASSPQVSYEQYF. The DNA for the CDR3 is TGTGCCAGCAGCCCCCAGGTTTCCTACGAGCAGTACTTC.

This clonotype was observed many times. This rearrangement joins TRBV4-2 to TRBJ1-3, with D uncertain. The CDR3 length is 13 residues. V was pared by 1 base and J by 0 bases, with 1 base between. From germline, CDR1 is LGHNA and CDR2 YNFKEQ. Here the CDR3 DNA reads TGTGCCAGCAGCCAAGCCTCTGGAAACACCATATATTTT. This sequence encodes CASSQASGNTIYF.

This clonotype was observed many times. CDR3 protein: CASRDLGGSQETQYF. CDR3 in DNA: TGTGCCAGCAGGGACTTGGGGGGAAGTCAAGAGACCCAGTACTTC. This rearrangement joins TRBV6-1 to TRBJ2-5, with D perhaps matching TRBD2 (6 bases). Germline V gene data show CDR1 as MNHNS and CDR2 as SASEGT. The CDR3 is made up of 15 amino acids. V was clipped by 6 bases and J by 2 bases, with 16 bases between them.

This clonotype occurred many times. This sequence joins TRBV4-1 and TRBJ1-1, with a possible D match to TRBD1 (5 bases). Germline values: CDR1 MGHRA, CDR2 YSYEKL. V was clipped by 7 bases and J by 6 bases, with 9 bases between them. The CDR3 loop spans 11 amino acids. The CDR3 is CASKRDAEAFF. The CDR3 DNA sequence: TGCGCCAGCAAGAGGGACGCTGAAGCTTTCTTT.